The 30 T cell receptor beta chains below come from one sample, sequenced in a study of metastatic and nonmetastatic thyroid tumors. With MiXCR, TCRdb called clones anew from the PCR reads. The sample includes roughly 58,000 clones, more than 3.5% of them seen just once. Until they underwent thyroid surgery, no patient had received any treatment. Sequencing was performed on blood. These receptor sequences come from a female donor with papillary thyroid cancer or a benign thyroid nodule (not recorded which). Some clones in this sample may be carry-over from other donors' samples.

This clone occurred many times. The V call is TRBV6-2 or TRBV6-3, the J call TRBJ2-1; D unclear. Between the trimmed V and J ends, which lost 6 bases and 7 bases, there was a span of 13 bases. There are 13 residues in the CDR3. Germline V lookup: CDR1 MNHEY, CDR2 SVGEGT. CDR3 protein: CASSPPLENEQFF. CDR3 sequence (DNA): TGTGCCAGCAGCCCCCCCCTAGAGAATGAGCAGTTCTTC.

This clone was detected many times. This CDR3 is CSARDLGGPSYNEQFF. In DNA, the CDR3 is TGCAGTGCTAGAGATCTTGGGGGTCCCTCCTACAATGAGCAGTTCTTC. The chain couples TRBV20-1 to TRBJ2-1; D may be TRBD1 or TRBD2 (5 bases each). The CDR3 spans 16 residues. The V end lost 0 bases, the J end lost 0 bases, and 12 bases lay between the germline ends. CDR1 is DFQATT, CDR2 SNEGSKA, per germline (reference sequence).

Note on this clone: The junction shows a germline mismatch at one end, possibly a read error. The rearrangement uses TRBV2 and TRBJ2-1; D tentatively fits TRBD1 or TRBD2 (5 bases each). The CDR3 has 18 amino acids. Germline V gives CDR1 SNHLY, CDR2 FYNNEI. The CDR3 DNA is TGTGCCAGCAGAGAGAGAGGGACCCACGCGGCACCTCACAGTGAGAAGTTCTTC. Protein product: CASRERGTHAAPHSEKFF.

V is TRBV6-2 or TRBV6-3 and J is TRBJ1-1; tentative D call: TRBD1 (5 bases). The germline V gene has CDR1 MNHEY and CDR2 SVGEGT. Trimming removed 5 bases from V and 2 bases from J, with 9 bases in between. This CDR3 is built from 13 residues. The CDR3 DNA follows: TGTGCCAGCAGTCTGACAGCAAACACTGAAGCTTTCTTT. Translated: CASSLTANTEAFF.

The table lists this clone with many counts. V gene TRBV18 combines with J gene TRBJ1-3, with D possibly matching TRBD1 (6 bases). Germline V gene lookup returns CDR1 KGHSH and CDR2 LQKENI. The CDR3 is 14 residues long. V lost 5 bases to trimming and J lost 2 bases, with 10 bases between them. CDR3 amino acids: CASSLPGAGNTIYF. CDR3 sequence (DNA): TGTGCCAGCTCATTGCCAGGGGCTGGAAACACCATATATTTT.

The sample holds many counts of this clone. This sequence joins TRBV20-1 and TRBJ1-2; D is undetermined. The V gene's germline CDR1 is DFQATT and CDR2 SNEGSKA (reference sequence). This CDR3 comprises 15 residues. Trimming removed 0 bases at V and 4 bases at J, with 15 bases between. In nucleotides, the CDR3 is TGCAGTGCTAGAGATGTCGGGCAGAAGCTCTATGGCTACACCTTC. It translates to CSARDVGQKLYGYTF.

At least ten counts were recorded for this clone. This may be a read error: a much more frequent sequence differs by one nucleotide. The chain combines TRBV20-1 with TRBJ1-2; the D gene is possibly TRBD1 (5 bases). From germline, CDR1 is DFQATT and CDR2 SNEGSKA (reference sequence). The CDR3 is 15 residues long. CDR3 protein: CSARDPRRGGGGNTF. The CDR3 region has the DNA TGCAGTGCTAGAGATCCGCGGAGGGGCGGGGGTGGCAACACCTTC.

J is TRBJ2-3 and V is TRBV6-2 or TRBV6-3, with 11 nucleotides matching TRBD1. Germline CDR1 is MNHEY and CDR2 is SVGEGT. Trimming at V came to 8 bases and at J to 13 bases, leaving 11 bases not matched to a gene. The CDR3 loop spans 13 amino acids. The CDR3 reads CASRMGQGVSEYF. For the CDR3, the DNA is TGTGCCAGCCGAATGGGACAGGGGGTGAGTGAGTATTTT.

This clone was seen many times. This chain links TRBV9 with TRBJ2-6, with 10 bases lining up with TRBD2. This CDR3 contains 17 residues. Germline lookup yields CDR1 SGDLS and CDR2 YYNGEE. V lost 5 bases and J lost 4; bases outside the gene matches: 9. CDR3 protein: CASRPGTSDGGANVLTF. CDR3 nucleotide sequence: TGTGCCAGCAGACCTGGGACTAGCGACGGCGGGGCCAACGTCCTGACTTTC.

About this clone itself: This may be a read error, as it is one base from a much larger clone. CDR3 nucleotides: TGTGCCAGCAGCTCTAGCGAGAGGAGGGATGAGCAGTTCTTC. It is translated as CASSSSERRDEQFF. The rearrangement links TRBV9 to TRBJ2-1, with D perhaps matching TRBD2 (6 bases). V dropped 4 bases and J dropped 8 bases, with 16 bases sitting between them. The CDR3 totals 14 residues. From germline, CDR1 is SGDLS and CDR2 YYNGEE.

In its sample, this clone was seen many times. The V gene is TRBV28, the J gene TRBJ1-3, with a tentative D call TRBD1 (6 bases). There are 17 residues in the CDR3. Germline CDR1 MDHEN, CDR2 SYDVKM. V lost 5 bases to trimming and J lost 0 bases, with 17 bases between them. CDR3 nucleotides: TGTGCCAGCAGTCCACCGGGGGCCGCCAACTCTGGAAACACCATATATTTT. Translating gives CASSPPGAANSGNTIYF. Variable domain in full (rest from reference TRBV28 and TRBJ1-3): DVKVTQSSRYLVKRTGEKVFLECVQDMDHENMFWYRQDPGLGLRLIYFSYDVKMKEKGDIPEGYSVSREKKERFSLILESASTNQTSMYLCASSPPGAANSGNTIYFGEGSWLTVV.

Notes on this clone: A read error may explain this, as a much larger clone is one base away. This specimen includes other DNA sequences encoding the same CDR3. The chain employs TRBV10-3 and TRBJ1-2; possibly TRBD1 for D (5 bases). V was trimmed by 3 bases and J by 7 bases, leaving 6 bases between them. This CDR3 has 11 residues. Germline V gives CDR1 ENHRY, CDR2 SYGVKD. The chain's CDR3 is CAISERGGYTF. CDR3 nucleotides: TGTGCCATCAGTGAAAGGGGTGGCTACACCTTC.

As concerns this clone: This clone may be a read error of a much larger clone one base away. This chain links TRBV18 with TRBJ2-1; D is undetermined. Between the trimmed V and J ends, which lost 2 bases and 8 bases, there was a span of 7 bases. CDR3 length: 12 amino acids. Germline V gene sequence: CDR1 KGHSH, CDR2 LQKENI. The DNA for the CDR3 is TGTGCCAGCTCACCAGTGTTCGATGAGCAGTTCTTC. Its translation is CASSPVFDEQFF.

The J gene is TRBJ2-7, the V gene TRBV11-2, with D hard to call. The length of the CDR3 is 14 residues. Germline V gives CDR1 SGHAT, CDR2 FQNNGV. The V end was cut by 5 bases, the J end by 0 bases, with 11 bases between. The chain's CDR3 is CASSRLLDSYEQYF. The CDR3 DNA sequence: TGTGCCAGCAGCCGACTGCTAGACTCCTACGAGCAGTACTTC.

The sample holds many counts of this clone. The chain joins TRBV30 to TRBJ1-1; D gene unclear. Germline V CDR1 and CDR2: GTSNPN, SVGIG (reference sequence). Trimming removed 0 bases at V and 1 base at J, with 12 bases between. CDR3 length: 15 amino acids. This CDR3 reads CAWSVRQTSNTEAFF. CDR3 nucleotide sequence: TGTGCCTGGAGTGTACGGCAGACTTCGAACACTGAAGCTTTCTTT.

This clone was seen at least ten times. Distinct nucleotide sequences in the sample also encode this CDR3. The chain uses TRBV20-1 and TRBJ2-3; the match to TRBD1 covers 7 bases. The CDR3 covers 16 residues. The V segment lost 5 bases and the J segment 0 bases; nucleotides outside the gene matches: 11. The germline V gene encodes CDR1 DFQATT and CDR2 SNEGSKA (reference sequence). The CDR3 DNA is TGCAGTGCTGATTCTGGACAGGCCCTTAGCACAGATACGCAGTATTTT. Its translation is CSADSGQALSTDTQYF.

This clone was counted only a few times. The V and J genes are TRBV5-1 and TRBJ1-1; 7 nucleotides agree with TRBD1. Trimming cost V 4 bases and J 2 bases; bases outside gene matches: 8. Germline V gene sequence: CDR1 SGHRS, CDR2 YFSETQ. The CDR3 extends over 15 amino acids. The CDR3 loop reads CASSVTSGGNTEAFF. Here the CDR3 DNA reads TGCGCCAGCAGCGTAACTTCAGGGGGTAACACTGAAGCTTTCTTT.

This clone has just a few counts. Given a much more abundant clone one base away, this may be a read error. The genes are TRBV3-1 and TRBJ2-7; the D gene is possibly TRBD1 (6 bases). Germline V gene lookup returns CDR1 LGHDT and CDR2 YNNKEL (reference sequence). The length of the CDR3 is 17 residues. Trimming cost V 1 base and J 4 bases, with 20 bases left between them. The CDR3 sequence: CASSQGRSGAGLYEQYF. The DNA for the CDR3 is TGTGCCAGCAGCCAAGGTCGTTCAGGGGCGGGTCTTTACGAGCAGTACTTC.

This clone was seen at least ten times. The chain links TRBV5-1 to TRBJ1-1, with 11 nucleotides matching TRBD1. Unmatched junction bases numbered 7, after V lost 8 bases and J lost 1 base. This CDR3 spans 15 amino acids. Germline loops: CDR1 SGHRS, CDR2 YFSETQ. Here the CDR3 DNA reads TGCGCCAGTTCGGACAGGGGGCTGGCGAACACTGAAGCTTTCTTT. It codes for CASSDRGLANTEAFF.

At least ten counts were recorded for this clone. The chain employs TRBV24-1 and TRBJ2-2, with 7 bases that match TRBD1. Trimming at V came to 4 bases and at J to 3 bases, leaving 7 bases not matched to a gene. From germline, CDR1 is KGHDR and CDR2 SFDVKD. The CDR3 has 16 amino acids. The chain's CDR3 is CATSESGTADTGELFF. CDR3 DNA: TGTGCCACCAGTGAATCCGGGACAGCCGACACCGGGGAGCTGTTTTTT.

Notes on this clone: One end of the junction fails to match germline, which may point to a read error. The chain has TRBV7-6 and TRBJ2-7, with unresolved D. This CDR3 is built from 13 residues. Germline loops: CDR1 SGHVS, CDR2 FNYEAQ. CDR3 sequence reads: CASSLGLPYKQYF. The CDR3 coding sequence is TGTGCCAGCAGCCTCGGGCTACCCTACAAGCAGTACTTC. The full variable domain, in which reference TRBV7-6 and TRBJ2-7 provide the parts outside the CDR3, is GAGVSQSPRYKVTKRGQDVALRCDPISGHVSLYWYRQALGQGPEFLTYFNYEAQQDKSGLPNDRFSAERPEGSISTLTIQRTEQRDSAMYRCASSLGLPYKQYFGPGTRLTVT.

At least ten counts were recorded for this clone. V is TRBV7-3 and J is TRBJ2-3; D is possibly TRBD2 (7 bases). Germline CDR1 reads SGHTA; CDR2 reads FQGTGA. The CDR3 consists of 14 residues. The germline V and J ends were trimmed by 5 bases and 2 bases, with 11 bases remaining between them. This CDR3 reads CASSVGGPTDTQYF. The CDR3, as DNA: TGTGCCAGCAGCGTGGGGGGGCCCACAGATACGCAGTATTTT.

With regard to this clone: The junction and the germline gene differ at one end; a read error may be behind it. The V gene is TRBV5-6, the J gene TRBJ2-5, with D perhaps matching TRBD1 (6 bases). Germline loops: CDR1 SGHDT, CDR2 YYEEEE. CDR3 length: 14 amino acids. CDR3 nucleotide sequence: TGTGCCAGCAGCGAACGACAGGTGAGGGAGATCCAGTACTTC. Protein sequence: CASSERQVREIQYF.

V usage is TRBV24-1 and J usage is TRBJ1-5, with D tentatively TRBD1 (5 bases). Germline assignment: CDR1 KGHDR and CDR2 SFDVKD. The CDR3 length is 13 residues. With 6 bases removed from V and 7 bases from J, the gap between germline ends came to 12 bases. CDR3 sequence: CATSLSGAQPQHF. The CDR3, as DNA: TGTGCCACCAGTCTGTCTGGGGCGCAGCCCCAGCATTTT.

V gene TRBV19 combines with J gene TRBJ2-1; tentative D call: TRBD2 (5 bases). The germline V and J ends were trimmed by 4 bases and 5 bases, with 15 bases remaining between them. Germline loops: CDR1 LNHDA, CDR2 SQIVND (reference sequence). The CDR3 has 15 amino acids. This CDR3 is CASSTSLDWNNEQFF. Here the CDR3 DNA reads TGTGCCAGTAGTACATCCCTGGACTGGAACAATGAGCAGTTCTTC.

This clone was counted ten times or more. Possible read error: a much larger clone is one base away. The chain employs TRBV7-9 and TRBJ1-6; no reliable D call. The V end lost 1 base, the J end lost 8 bases, and 6 bases lay between the germline ends. The length of the CDR3 is 13 residues. The germline V gene encodes CDR1 SEHNR and CDR2 FQNEAQ (reference sequence). CDR3 protein: CASSLGPDSPLHF. The CDR3 region has the DNA TGTGCCAGCAGCTTAGGTCCCGATTCACCCCTCCACTTT.

This clone showed up just a few times. The rearrangement joins TRBV7-3 to TRBJ1-1; the D gene is possibly TRBD1 (5 bases). The CDR3 runs to 16 residues. The V end lost 6 bases, the J end lost 2 bases, and 19 bases lay between the germline ends. Germline-derived CDR1 and CDR2 are SGHTA and FQGTGA. The DNA for the CDR3 is TGTGCCAGCAGTTTAGATGCAGGTGGGGCTAACACTGAAGCTTTCTTT. Amino acids: CASSLDAGGANTEAFF.

The rearrangement links TRBV11-2 to TRBJ2-2; D is perhaps TRBD2 (5 bases). V was cut by 5 bases and J by 1 base, with 14 bases left in between. The CDR3 covers 16 residues. Germline CDR1 SGHAT, CDR2 FQNNGV. Here the CDR3 DNA reads TGTGCCAGCAGCCGCAACGCCGGAGGGAACACCGGGGAGCTGTTTTTT. This encodes CASSRNAGGNTGELFF.

This clone was recorded many times. V gene TRBV5-1 combines with J gene TRBJ2-1; 9 nucleotides align to TRBD2. The CDR3 is 20 amino acids. The V gene's germline CDR1 is SGHRS and CDR2 YFSETQ. V lost 4 bases and J lost 0; bases outside the gene matches: 17. The CDR3 region is CASSTVLAGLIRSSYNEQFF. The CDR3 nucleotides are TGCGCCAGCAGCACAGTGCTAGCGGGATTAATCAGGAGCTCCTACAATGAGCAGTTCTTC. Full variable domain (outside the CDR3, taken from reference TRBV5-1 and TRBJ2-1): KAGVTQTPRYLIKTRGQQVTLSCSPISGHRSVSWYQQTPGQGLQFLFEYFSETQRNKGNFPGRFSGRQFSNSRSEMNVSTLELGDSALYLCASSTVLAGLIRSSYNEQFFGPGTRLTVL.

CDR3 nucleotides: TGTGCCAGCAGTTTATCGATAGGACCGGGCGGTCAGCCCCAGCATTTT. It encodes CASSLSIGPGGQPQHF. This chain uses TRBV2 with TRBJ1-5, with D unresolved. From germline, CDR1 is SNHLY and CDR2 FYNNEI. The CDR3 contains 16 residues. V dropped 5 bases and J dropped 6 bases, with 20 bases sitting between them.